This record concerns one T cell receptor beta chain sequence. The target of this receptor is not known. The sample holds no much larger clone one base away, and base qualities are not on file. In total, roughly 670 healthy bone marrow donors made up the cohort. Cohort members were all nominally healthy when sampled, although unrecorded immune exposures were likely present. The donor tested CMV seronegative and was one of the 352 seronegative cohort members. A peripheral blood sample was provided by each donor, and peripheral blood mononuclear cells were used for TCR beta sequencing. The Qiagen DNeasy Blood Extraction Kit was used to extract genomic DNA from the blood cell samples. The CDR3 measures 16 amino acids from cysteine to phenylalanine. CDR3 DNA only is kept here, 48 bases in frame from base 1. CDR1 is given as SGHTS and CDR2 as YDEGEE, both from the germline V gene. V and J are trimmed by 1 base and 5 bases, and the gene matches miss 9 bases of the junction.

Library creation used the immunoSEQ multiplex PCR assay. A mixture of 60 forward primers for TCR Vbeta segments and 13 reverse primers for TCR Jbeta segments was used in the multiplex PCR. The CDR3 region of rearranged TCR beta genes was amplified from genomic DNA with a multiplex PCR assay. The amplified TCR beta libraries were sequenced on the Illumina HiSeq System as 87-base-pair reads. Turning to the authors' computational methods: Across the 670 or so repertoires, a later analysis counted some 81 million unique TCR beta chains, around 10 million of which were shared by at least two donors. To remove PCR and sequencing errors, raw reads were error-corrected and collapsed into unique sequences using a nearest-neighbor algorithm that merged closely related sequences. Alignment of CDR3 sequences to IMGT reference sequences was used to assign V, D and J gene segments. For a sequence to be retained, a match of at least six nucleotides was required to both a V gene segment and a J gene segment. A rearrangement counted as productive if the CDR3 had no stop codons and remained in frame with V and J, and every other rearrangement counted as non-productive. CDR3 was defined by IMGT convention, running from the second conserved V-encoded cysteine to the conserved J-encoded phenylalanine. The earlier analysis of about 530 of the donors excluded any sequence lacking an unambiguous match to a single V gene segment. An earlier analysis of just under 600 of the donors called V segments functional above 56.7% productive rearrangements and segregating when the between-donor standard deviation exceeded 5%. To diagnose cytomegalovirus status from the catalog of TCR beta chain sequences, a statistical classification framework was built. V and J gene assignment, in a later analysis, came from comparing TCR nucleotide sequences with IMGT/GENE-DB human TR gene sequences. In a later analysis, CDR3 sequences and most-parsimonious VDJ recombination scenarios were assigned using the TCRdist pipeline. In a later analysis, each TCR beta chain was defined by its CDR3 amino acid sequence together with its V-gene family, and reads without a unique V-gene family were excluded. As a way to deal with suspected cross-contamination and a sequencing artifact, a later analysis dropped 640 or so nucleotide sequences that were highly shared and had low generation probability. For each public chain, a later analysis derived a clonal expansion index from normalized ranks of inferred template counts within each repertoire. Generation probabilities in a later analysis came from a VDJ recombination model fitted to out-of-frame rearrangements, and those results were checked against IGoR. In a later analysis, hypergeometric tests were used to score TCR-TCR, TCR-HLA and TCR-CMV co-occurrence, with a repertoire-size bias correction applied to TCR pairs. False discovery rates were estimated in a later analysis by permuting HLA or CMV assignments 20 times. In a later analysis, co-occurring TCRs were grouped with DBSCAN, and TCRdist sequence similarity was added when clustering was performed within HLA-allele-positive subsets. Co-occurrence clustering excluded repertoires with fewer than 30,000 or more than 120,000 public chains, plus five with anomalous nucleotide sharing. TCRdb retrieved this table from immuneACCESS and kept in-frame rearrangements only. Not all clones are present; in checked studies, unresolved V genes account for under half, and no reason is known for the remainder. From that table come the V and J calls and clone size; the DNA was used to work out D and trimming. For this sample there are under 150,000 clones; 78% appear just once. The ten biggest clones cover over 2.5% of the sample.

This sample is drawn from a study of cytomegalovirus exposure and HLA in healthy donors (dated 2017 in TCRdb). At the level of the whole study: An earlier analysis of roughly 500 of the donors reported approximately 270 Gb of sequence data and some 120 million unique TCR beta sequences from 150 million to 200 million T cells. An early release covering roughly 600 HLA-typed donors comprised approximately 290 gigabases of sequencing data and 85 million or so unique TCR sequences. Among the approximately 400 genotyped donors, about 83% belonged to the genetic ancestry cluster associated with self-reported Caucasian donors. The study was designed to test whether signatures of past pathogen exposure could be identified by cataloging public T cell receptors. Using immunosequencing, the study profiled T cell repertoires from approximately 700 subjects and related those repertoires to cytomegalovirus serostatus. In addition to the first cohort of 666 subjects, a separate validation cohort of 120 different subjects was used. High-throughput TCR immunosequencing, statistical association of individual TCRs with disease status, and machine learning were combined to predict cytomegalovirus infection status. A later analysis re-examined previously published TCR beta repertoires from 500 to 700 donors and added high-resolution HLA genotyping to investigate patterns of TCR occurrence. Rather than drawing on any new phenotypic data, the later analysis identified candidate immune exposures from TCR beta sequences and the way those sequences occurred across donors. In an earlier analysis of around 540 of the donors, high-throughput TCR beta sequencing was used to judge whether each TCR beta V gene segment behaved as functional or pseudogenic. Donor age, sex, ethnicity and CMV serostatus were collected together with the repertoire data. In a later genetic analysis, genome-wide SNP genotypes for 398 of the 666 donors were used, and that subset was treated as a discovery cohort. Every repertoire in the discovery cohort had been generated on one and the same sequencing platform. HLA typing included class I and class II loci at four-digit resolution. Typing coverage differed by locus: A, B, C, DRB1 and DQB1 were typed in about 629-640 donors, DQA1 in about 550, DPA1 in 600 to 610, and DPB1 in just under 490. Five DR-DQ haplotypes were treated as single units for association and clustering because of strong linkage in the cohort. Among over 350 genotyped donors of the cohort, an average of approximately 240,000 unique TCR beta nucleotide sequences were sequenced per donor, roughly 20% of them non-productive.

Broad study findings and their caveats: The authors suggested that the approach could potentially be extended to other disease states and immunological phenotypes. The sequencing pipeline was judged likely to have produced a cluster of highly shared sequence variants as a technical artifact. A further reported finding was that TCR beta sequences accurately predicted the HLA-A and HLA-B alleles for most subjects in the first cohort. An earlier analysis of 587 of the donors showed that most TCR beta V segments appeared in productive rearrangements either about 87% or about 30% of the time, which broadly matched IMGT annotations. For the cohort, immune exposure information was limited to CMV serostatus. Compared with the roughly 670-donor mean, donors in an Asian-associated ancestry cluster had fewer N-insertions in productive TCRs, according to a later genetic analysis. According to a later analysis, TCR association rates differed among HLA loci, with DRB1 alleles showing the most associated TCRs and HLA-C alleles showing the fewest. In a later genetic analysis, a missense DCLRE1C variant was associated with V-gene and J-gene trimming of TCR beta chains, and the association was replicated in an independent cohort. The classifier was reported to diagnose cytomegalovirus status with high specificity and sensitivity in both the original cohort and the validation cohort. Most TCR sequences were seen in very few donors, while some public TCRs were found in many individuals. When HLA alleles, especially DR and DQ, strongly co-occurred, TCR associations were difficult to assign to individual alleles. Presence/absence analyses assumed roughly uniform sequencing depth across donors, an assumption that may not hold. In a later analysis, HLA-associated TCR beta chains were found to be more clonally expanded and to have lower generation probabilities than equally common non-associated chains. Some IMGT-functional V segments, including TRBV6-2 and TRBV6-3, could not be distinguished by the 87-base-pair reads and were therefore excluded. Linkage disequilibrium might explain the correlated functional status among segregating V segments, but an unknown experimental factor could not be ruled out. A later analysis reported that several top co-occurrence clusters appeared linked to parvovirus B19, influenza, CMV and Epstein-Barr virus. Because HLA typing was missing for some donors at each locus, association tests included only the typed subset. At a false discovery rate of 0.05, a later analysis linked around 17,000 TCR beta sequences to specific HLA alleles. A total of 164 TCR beta chains were listed by the study as associated with cytomegalovirus. Most CMV-associated TCR beta chains appeared to be HLA-restricted in a later analysis, and the HLA associations seemed to be driven largely by CMV exposure. Because counts were too low, fewer than 20 rarely observed V segments, including chromosome 9 orphons, were excluded from the earlier analysis of 587 of the donors. In vitro tests confirmed that a few of the cytomegalovirus-associated TCR beta chains recognize cytomegalovirus antigens. The cohort was sequenced for TCR beta chains only, and without alpha or paired-chain data the features that could be detected were limited.

The sequenced sample was PBMCs. This clonotype was sampled from a male donor in good health and CMV-seronegative. Rearrangement joined TRBV5-8 to TRBJ2-5; 9 junctional bases match TRBD2. The CDR3 region has the sequence CASSLLAGGPLETQYF. The DNA sequence reads TGTGCCAGCAGCTTGTTGGCGGGAGGGCCGCTGGAGACCCAGTACTTC. Extended through the reference TRBV5-8 and TRBJ2-5 proteins, this CDR3 yields the full variable domain: EAGVTQSPTHLIKTRGQQATLRCSPISGHTSVYWYQQALGLGLQFLLWYDEGEERNRGNFPPRFSGRQFPNYSSELNVNALELEDSALYLCASSLLAGGPLETQYFGPGTRLLVL.